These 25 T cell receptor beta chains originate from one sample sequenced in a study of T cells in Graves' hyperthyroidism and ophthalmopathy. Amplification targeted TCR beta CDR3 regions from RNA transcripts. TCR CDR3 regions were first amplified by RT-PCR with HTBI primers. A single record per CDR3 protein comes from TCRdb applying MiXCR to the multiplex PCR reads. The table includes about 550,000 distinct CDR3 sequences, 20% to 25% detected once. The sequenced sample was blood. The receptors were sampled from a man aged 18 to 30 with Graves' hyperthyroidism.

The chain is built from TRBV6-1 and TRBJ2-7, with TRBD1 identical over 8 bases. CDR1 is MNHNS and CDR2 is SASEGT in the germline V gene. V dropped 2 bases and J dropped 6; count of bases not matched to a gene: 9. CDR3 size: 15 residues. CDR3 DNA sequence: TGTGCCAGCAGTGAACTGACAGGGGAGGAGATCGAGCAGTACTTC. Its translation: CASSELTGEEIEQYF.

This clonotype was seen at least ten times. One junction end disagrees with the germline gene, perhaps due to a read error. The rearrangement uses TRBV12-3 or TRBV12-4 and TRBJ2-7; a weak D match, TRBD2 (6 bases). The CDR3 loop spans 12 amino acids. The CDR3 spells CASSLAFHEQYF. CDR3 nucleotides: TGTGCCAGCAGTCTAGCGTTCCACGAGCAGTACTTC.

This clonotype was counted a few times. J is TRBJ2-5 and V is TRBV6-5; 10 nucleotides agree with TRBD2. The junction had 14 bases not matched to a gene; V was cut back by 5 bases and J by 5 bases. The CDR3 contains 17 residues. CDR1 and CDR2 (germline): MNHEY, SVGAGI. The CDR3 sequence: CASSNNRLAGAQETQYF. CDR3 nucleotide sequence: TGTGCCAGCAGTAACAATCGCCTAGCGGGAGCCCAGGAGACCCAGTACTTC.

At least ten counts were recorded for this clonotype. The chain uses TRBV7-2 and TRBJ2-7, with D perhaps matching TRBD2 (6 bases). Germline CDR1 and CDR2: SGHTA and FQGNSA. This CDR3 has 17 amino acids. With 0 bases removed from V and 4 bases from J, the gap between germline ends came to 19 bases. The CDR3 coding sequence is TGTGCCAGCAGCTTAGCTCCTCCCCGGACTAATCTTTACGAGCAGTACTTC. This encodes CASSLAPPRTNLYEQYF.

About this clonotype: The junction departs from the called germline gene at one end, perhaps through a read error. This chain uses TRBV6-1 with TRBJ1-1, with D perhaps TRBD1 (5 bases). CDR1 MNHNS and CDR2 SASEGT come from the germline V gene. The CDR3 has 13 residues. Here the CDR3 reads CSSRTTANTEAFF. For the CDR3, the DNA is TGCTCCAGCAGAACGACAGCGAACACTGAAGCTTTCTTT.

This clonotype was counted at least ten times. The CDR3 reads CASSARTGPGEQYF. The CDR3, as DNA: TGTGCCAGCAGCGCCCGGACAGGCCCTGGGGAGCAGTACTTC. The chain couples TRBV9 to TRBJ2-7, with 7 bases identical to TRBD1. CDR3 size: 14 residues. The ends lost 3 bases at V and 7 bases at J; junction bases unmatched: 10. The germline V gene encodes CDR1 SGDLS and CDR2 YYNGEE. The full variable domain, in which reference TRBV9 and TRBJ2-7 provide the parts outside the CDR3, is DSGVTQTPKHLITATGQRVTLRCSPRSGDLSVYWYQQSLDQGLQFLIQYYNGEERAKGNILERFSAQQFPDLHSELNLSSLELGDSALYFCASSARTGPGEQYFGPGTRLTVT.

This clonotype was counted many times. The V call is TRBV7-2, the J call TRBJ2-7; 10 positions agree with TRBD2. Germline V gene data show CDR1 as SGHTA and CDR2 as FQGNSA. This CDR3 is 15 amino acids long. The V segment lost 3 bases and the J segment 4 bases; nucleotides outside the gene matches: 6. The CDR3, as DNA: TGTGCCAGCAGCTTCAGCGGGGGGGCCGAATACGAGCAGTACTTC. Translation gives CASSFSGGAEYEQYF.

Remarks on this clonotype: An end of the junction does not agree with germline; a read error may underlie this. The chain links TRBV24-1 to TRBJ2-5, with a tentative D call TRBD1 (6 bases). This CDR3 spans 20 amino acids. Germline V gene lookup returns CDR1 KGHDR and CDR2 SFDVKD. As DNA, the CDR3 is TGTGCCACCAGTGAAGGAGGCCGTTCCGGGACATCGAGGTCACAAGAGGCCCAGTACTTC. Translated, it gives CATSEGGRSGTSRSQEAQYF.

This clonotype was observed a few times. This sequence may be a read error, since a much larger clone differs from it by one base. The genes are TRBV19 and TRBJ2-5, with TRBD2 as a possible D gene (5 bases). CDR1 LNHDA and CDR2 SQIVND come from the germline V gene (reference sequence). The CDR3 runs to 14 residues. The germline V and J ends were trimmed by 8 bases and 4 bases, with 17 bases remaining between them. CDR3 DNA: TGTGCCAGTTCGCTGTCTAGCCGGGCAGAGACCCAGTACTTC. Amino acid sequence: CASSLSSRAETQYF.

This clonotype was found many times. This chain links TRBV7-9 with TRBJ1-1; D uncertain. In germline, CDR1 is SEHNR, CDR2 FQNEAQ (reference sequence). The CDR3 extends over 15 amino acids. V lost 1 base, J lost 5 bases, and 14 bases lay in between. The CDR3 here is CASSLVEFSVTEAFF. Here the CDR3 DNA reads TGTGCCAGCAGCTTAGTGGAGTTCTCAGTTACTGAAGCTTTCTTT.

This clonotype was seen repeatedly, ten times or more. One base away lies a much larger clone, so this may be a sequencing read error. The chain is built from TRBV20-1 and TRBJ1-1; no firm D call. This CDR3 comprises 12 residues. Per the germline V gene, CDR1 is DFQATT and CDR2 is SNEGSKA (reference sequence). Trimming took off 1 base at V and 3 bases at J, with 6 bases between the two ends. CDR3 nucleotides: TGCAGTGCTAGAGTAAGTGACACTGAAGCTTTCTTT. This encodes CSARVSDTEAFF.

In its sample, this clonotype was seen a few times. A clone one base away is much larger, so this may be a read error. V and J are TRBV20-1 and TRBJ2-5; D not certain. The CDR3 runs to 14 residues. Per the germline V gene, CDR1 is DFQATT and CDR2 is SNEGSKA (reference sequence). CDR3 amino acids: CSARDLSDQEAQYF. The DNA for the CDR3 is TGCAGTGCTAGAGACCTGTCAGACCAAGAGGCCCAGTACTTC.

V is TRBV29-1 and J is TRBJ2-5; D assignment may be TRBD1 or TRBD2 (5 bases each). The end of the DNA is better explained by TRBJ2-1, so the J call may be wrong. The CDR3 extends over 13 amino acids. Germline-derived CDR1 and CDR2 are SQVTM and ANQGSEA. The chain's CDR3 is CSAPETRGETQFF. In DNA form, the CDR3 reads TGCAGCGCCCCCGAGACACGAGGGGAGACCCAGTTCTTC.

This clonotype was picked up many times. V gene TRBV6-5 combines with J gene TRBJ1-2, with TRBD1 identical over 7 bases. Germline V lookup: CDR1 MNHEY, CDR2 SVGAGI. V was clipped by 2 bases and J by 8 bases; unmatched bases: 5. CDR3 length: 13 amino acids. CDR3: CASSYRQGWGYTF. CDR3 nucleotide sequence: TGTGCCAGCAGTTACCGACAGGGCTGGGGCTACACCTTC.

CDR3 sequence reads: CATTDGSNYGYTF. CDR3 nucleotides: TGTGCCACTACGGACGGTTCTAACTATGGCTACACCTTC. V gene TRBV28 combines with J gene TRBJ1-2; D is unresolved. CDR3 length: 13 amino acids. Germline assignment: CDR1 MDHEN and CDR2 SYDVKM. V lost 10 bases, J lost 0 bases, and 12 bases lay in between.

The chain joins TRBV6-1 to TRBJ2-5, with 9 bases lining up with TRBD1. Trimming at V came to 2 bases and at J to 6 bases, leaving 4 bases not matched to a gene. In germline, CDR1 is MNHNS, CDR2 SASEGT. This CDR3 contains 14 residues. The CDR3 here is CASSERQGEKTQYF. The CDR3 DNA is TGTGCCAGCAGTGAAAGACAGGGGGAAAAGACCCAGTACTTC.

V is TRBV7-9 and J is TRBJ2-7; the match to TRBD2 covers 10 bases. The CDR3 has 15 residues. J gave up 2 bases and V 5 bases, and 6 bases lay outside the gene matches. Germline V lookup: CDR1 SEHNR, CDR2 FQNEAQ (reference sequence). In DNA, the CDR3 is TGTGCCAGCAGCGTTAGCGGGGGGCGTACCTACGAGCAGTACTTC. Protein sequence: CASSVSGGRTYEQYF.

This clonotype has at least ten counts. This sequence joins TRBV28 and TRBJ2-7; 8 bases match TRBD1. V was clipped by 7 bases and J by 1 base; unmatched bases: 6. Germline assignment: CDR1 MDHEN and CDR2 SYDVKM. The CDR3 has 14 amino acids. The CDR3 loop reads CASNSGTGSYEQYF. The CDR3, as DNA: TGTGCCAGCAATTCGGGGACAGGTTCCTACGAGCAGTACTTC.

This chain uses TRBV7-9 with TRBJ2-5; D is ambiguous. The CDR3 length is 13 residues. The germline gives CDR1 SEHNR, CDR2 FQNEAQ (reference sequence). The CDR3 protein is CATRIQLQETQYF. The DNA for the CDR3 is TGTGCGACGAGGATACAGTTACAGGAGACCCAGTACTTC.

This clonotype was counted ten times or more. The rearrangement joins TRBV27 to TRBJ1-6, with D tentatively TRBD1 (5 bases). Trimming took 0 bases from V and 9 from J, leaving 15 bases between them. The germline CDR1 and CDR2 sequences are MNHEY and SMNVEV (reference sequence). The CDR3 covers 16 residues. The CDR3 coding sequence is TGTGCCAGCAGTTTATCGAGGTCAAGGGGAGGTTCACCCCTCCACTTT. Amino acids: CASSLSRSRGGSPLHF.

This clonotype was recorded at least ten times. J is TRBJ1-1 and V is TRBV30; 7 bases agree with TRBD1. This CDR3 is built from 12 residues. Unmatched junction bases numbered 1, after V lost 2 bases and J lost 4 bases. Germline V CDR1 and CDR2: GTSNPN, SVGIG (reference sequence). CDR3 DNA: TGTGCCTGGAGTCCAGGGGGCACTGAAGCTTTCTTT. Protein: CAWSPGGTEAFF.

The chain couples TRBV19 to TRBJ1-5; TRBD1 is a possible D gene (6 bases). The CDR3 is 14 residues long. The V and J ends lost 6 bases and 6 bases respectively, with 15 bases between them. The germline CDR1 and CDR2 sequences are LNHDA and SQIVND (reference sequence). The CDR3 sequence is CASSGDRFAQPQHF. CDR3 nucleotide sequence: TGTGCCAGTAGCGGCGACAGGTTCGCTCAGCCCCAGCATTTT.

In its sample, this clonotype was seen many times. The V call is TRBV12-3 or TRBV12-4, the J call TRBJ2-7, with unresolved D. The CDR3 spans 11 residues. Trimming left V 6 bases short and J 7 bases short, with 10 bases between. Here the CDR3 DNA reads TGTGCCAGCAGCCAATACGGGGAGCAGTACTTC. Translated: CASSQYGEQYF.

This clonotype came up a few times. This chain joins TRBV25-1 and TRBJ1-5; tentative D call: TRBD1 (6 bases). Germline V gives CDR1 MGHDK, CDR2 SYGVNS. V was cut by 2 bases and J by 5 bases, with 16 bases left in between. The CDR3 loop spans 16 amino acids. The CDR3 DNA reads TGTGCCAGCAGTGAAATCGGCGCGGCAGGGGATCAGCCCCAGCATTTT. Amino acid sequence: CASSEIGAAGDQPQHF.

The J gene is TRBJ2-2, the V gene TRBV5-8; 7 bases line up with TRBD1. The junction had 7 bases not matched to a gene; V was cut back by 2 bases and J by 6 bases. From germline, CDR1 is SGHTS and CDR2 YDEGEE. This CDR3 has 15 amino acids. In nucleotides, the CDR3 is TGTGCCAGCAGCTTCCCAGACAGGGAAGCCGGGGAGCTGTTTTTT. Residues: CASSFPDREAGELFF.